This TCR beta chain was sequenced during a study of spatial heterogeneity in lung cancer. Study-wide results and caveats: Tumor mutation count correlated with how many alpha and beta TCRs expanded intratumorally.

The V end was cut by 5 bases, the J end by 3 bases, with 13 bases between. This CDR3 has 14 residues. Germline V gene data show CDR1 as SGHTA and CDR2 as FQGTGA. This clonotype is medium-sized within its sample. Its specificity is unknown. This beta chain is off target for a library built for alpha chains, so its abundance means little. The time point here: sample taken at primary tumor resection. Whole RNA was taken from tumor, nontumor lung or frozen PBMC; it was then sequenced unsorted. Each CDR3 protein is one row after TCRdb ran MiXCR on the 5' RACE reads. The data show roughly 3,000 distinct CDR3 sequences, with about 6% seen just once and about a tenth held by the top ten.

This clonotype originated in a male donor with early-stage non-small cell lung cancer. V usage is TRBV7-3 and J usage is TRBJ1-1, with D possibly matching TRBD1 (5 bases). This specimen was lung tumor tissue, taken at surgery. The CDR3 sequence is CASSRTGPHTEAFF. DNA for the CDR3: TGTGCCAGCAGCCGGACGGGACCGCACACTGAAGCTTTCTTT.